This TCR beta chain came from a study of spatial heterogeneity in lung cancer (dated by TCRdb to about 2019). The study in broad terms: Beta-chain transcripts were consistently detected in greater numbers than alpha-chain transcripts, which likely reflects a higher abundance of beta-chain transcripts. In the raw uncorrected reads, each unique combination of TCR and UMI appeared more than ten times on average. Both alpha and beta chains were TCR-sequenced in samples taken at surgery, namely 220 tumor regions, 62 to 70 matched nontumor lung samples and 55 to 60 PBMC samples. Nonsynonymous mutation counts, determined by whole-exome sequencing of tumor tissue, were related to features of the TCR repertoire. In non-small cell lung cancer, the study quantitatively compared TCR alpha and beta repertoires across several tumor regions, matched nontumor lung, and blood. What the work shows at the level of the full study, not this receptor alone: Confirming at a functional level the hypothesis that regional TCRs recognize regional mutations was considered to require additional single-cell paired TCR alpha and beta sequencing. Ubiquitous expanded tumor TCRs were found in blood more often at tumor resection than at routine follow-up.

This clonotype has a handful of counts. The antigen it recognizes is unknown. There are no base qualities to consult, and no much larger clone falls within one base. What the time point label conveys for this sample: sample taken at primary tumor resection. Donors were 70 or so patients with early-stage, untreated non-small cell lung cancer from the lung TRACERx cohort. For TCR sequencing, whole RNA was extracted from tumor and nontumor lung tissue, or from cryopreserved PBMC samples, and no cell sorting was done. Patients were selected for TCR sequencing only if sufficient RNA was available from at least two tumor regions. The library came from 5' RACE. Sequenced using a NextSeq 500. The TCR library protocol attached a unique molecular identifier to each TCR cDNA molecule to allow correction of PCR and sequencing errors. In the authors' own workflow: TCR identification, UMI-based error correction and CDR3 extraction were performed with Decombinator tools. TCRs above a frequency of 2 per 1,000, corresponding to the top 1% of the tumor frequency distribution, were defined as expanded. Renyi diversity was calculated using the R vegan package after each repertoire was subsampled 100 times to 5,000 TCRs. CDR3 similarity networks were built from amino acid triplet string-kernel similarity, with CDR3s being connected when pairwise similarity was above 0.82. Starting from the raw public reads, TCRdb applied fastp trimming at Q25, assembled clones with MiXCR and retained in-frame beta chains. Identical CDR3 proteins give one entry, which carries the most common genes and DNA. The V and J calls come from TCRdb's annotation, not from the publication. This sample holds 20,000 to 25,000 distinct CDR3 sequences; about 7% were observed only once. Roughly an eighth of the sample is held by the ten biggest clonotypes.

The germline V gene (reference sequence) yields WNHNN for CDR1 and SYGVQD for CDR2. Spanning cysteine to phenylalanine, the CDR3 consists of 17 amino acids. CDR3 DNA only is kept here, 51 bases in frame from base 1. V and J are trimmed by 6 bases and 5 bases, and the gene matches miss 9 bases of the junction. The material sequenced was PBMCs, taken at surgery. This sequence was found in a male donor with early-stage non-small cell lung cancer. The rearrangement combines TRBV10-1 with TRBJ2-1, with TRBD2 identical over 14 junction bases. The DNA sequence reads TGCGCCAGCAGCCGGACTAGCGGGAGGATTTTTGACAATGAGCAGTTCTTC. Translated, this gives CASSRTSGRIFDNEQFF.